The clone carrying this T cell receptor (beta chain) has just a few counts. This specimen comes from a study of T-cell reconstitution after alpha-beta-depleted transplantation in children. The authors prepared the TCRbeta library with unique molecular identifiers. TCRdb recomputed calls from the PCR reads with MiXCR, one row per CDR3 protein. This sample has 500,000 to 750,000 distinct CDR3 sequences, with over 10% found just once. The clonotype comes from a male patient younger than 18 who had a stem cell transplant for acute myeloid leukemia, so the T cells may come from the graft donor. The sample in question was PBMCs, mostly from graft donor cells, obtained 360 days after TCRalphabeta/CD19-depleted stem cell transplant.

DNA of the CDR3: TGTGCCAGCAGCCAAGTTTCGGGACAGGGCCTCTACGAGCAGTACTTC. Protein product: CASSQVSGQGLYEQYF. V gene TRBV14 combines with J gene TRBJ2-7; 9 bases fit TRBD1. The ends lost 1 base at V and 3 bases at J; junction bases unmatched: 7. This CDR3 is built from 16 residues. Per the germline V gene, CDR1 is SGHDN and CDR2 is FVKESK.